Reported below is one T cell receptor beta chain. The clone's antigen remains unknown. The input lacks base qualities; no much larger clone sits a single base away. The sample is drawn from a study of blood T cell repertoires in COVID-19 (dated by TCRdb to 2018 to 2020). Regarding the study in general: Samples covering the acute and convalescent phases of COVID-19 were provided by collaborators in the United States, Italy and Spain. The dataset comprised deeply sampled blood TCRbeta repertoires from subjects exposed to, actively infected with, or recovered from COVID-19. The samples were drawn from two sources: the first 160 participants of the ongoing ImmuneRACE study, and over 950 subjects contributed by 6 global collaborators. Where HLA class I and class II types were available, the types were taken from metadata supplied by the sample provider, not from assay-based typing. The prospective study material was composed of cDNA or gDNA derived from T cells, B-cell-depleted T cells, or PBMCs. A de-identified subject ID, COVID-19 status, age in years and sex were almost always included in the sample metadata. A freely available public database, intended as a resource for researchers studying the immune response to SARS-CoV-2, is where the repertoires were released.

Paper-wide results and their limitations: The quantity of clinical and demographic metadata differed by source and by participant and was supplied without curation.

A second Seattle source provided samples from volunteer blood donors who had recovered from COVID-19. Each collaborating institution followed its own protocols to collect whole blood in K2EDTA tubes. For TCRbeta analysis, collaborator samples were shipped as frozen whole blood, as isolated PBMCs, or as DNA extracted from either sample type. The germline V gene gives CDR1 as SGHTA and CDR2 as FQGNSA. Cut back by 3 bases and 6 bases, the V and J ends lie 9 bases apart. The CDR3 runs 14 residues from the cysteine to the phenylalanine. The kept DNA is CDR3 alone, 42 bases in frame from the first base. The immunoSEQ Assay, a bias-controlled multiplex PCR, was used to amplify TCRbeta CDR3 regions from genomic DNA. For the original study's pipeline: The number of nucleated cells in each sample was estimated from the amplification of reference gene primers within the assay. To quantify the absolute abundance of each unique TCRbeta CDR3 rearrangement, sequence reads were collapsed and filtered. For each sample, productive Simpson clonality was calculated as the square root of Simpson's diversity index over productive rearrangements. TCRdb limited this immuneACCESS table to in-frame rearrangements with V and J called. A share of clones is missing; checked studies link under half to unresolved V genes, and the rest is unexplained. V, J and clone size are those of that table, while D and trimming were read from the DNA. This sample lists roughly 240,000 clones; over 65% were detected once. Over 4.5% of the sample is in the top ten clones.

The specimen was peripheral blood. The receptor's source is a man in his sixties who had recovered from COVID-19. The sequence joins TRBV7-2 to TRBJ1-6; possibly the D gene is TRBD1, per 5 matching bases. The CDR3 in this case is CASSLGQINSPLHF. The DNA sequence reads TGTGCCAGCAGCTTGGGGCAGATTAATTCACCCCTCCACTTT.